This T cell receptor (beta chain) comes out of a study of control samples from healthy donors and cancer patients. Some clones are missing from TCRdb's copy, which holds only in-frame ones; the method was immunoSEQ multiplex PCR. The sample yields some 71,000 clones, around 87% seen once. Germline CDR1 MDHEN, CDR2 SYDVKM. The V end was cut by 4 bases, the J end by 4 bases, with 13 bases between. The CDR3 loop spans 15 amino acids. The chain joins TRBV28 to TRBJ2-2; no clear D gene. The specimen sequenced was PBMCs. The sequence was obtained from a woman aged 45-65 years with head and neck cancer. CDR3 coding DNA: TGTGCCAGCAGTTCCCCTGAGTTTATCACCGGGGAGCTGTTTTTT. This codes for CASSSPEFITGELFF.